Shown below are 16 T cell receptor beta chains from a single sample sequenced in a study of T cells in Graves' hyperthyroidism and ophthalmopathy. Researchers amplified the TCR beta CDR3 regions from RNA transcripts. RT-PCR in the first round (using the HTBI primer set) targeted the TCR CDR3. Each CDR3 protein gets one entry after TCRdb re-called the multiplex PCR reads with MiXCR. The repertoire holds about 760,000 distinct CDR3 sequences, approximately 40% seen once, with around 29% in the top ten. Sample: blood. These receptors were obtained from a middle-aged woman with Graves' hyperthyroidism.

The rearrangement links TRBV12-3 or TRBV12-4 to TRBJ1-6; TRBD1 matches 8 bases. The J segment lost 4 bases and the V segment lost 7 bases, leaving 9 bases of the junction unmatched. The CDR3 spans 16 residues. CDR3 DNA sequence: TGTGCCAGCACCAACACCGACAGGGGATATAATTCACCCCTCCACTTT. This encodes CASTNTDRGYNSPLHF.

The chain uses TRBV9 and TRBJ1-2, with D unclear. Trimming removed 0 bases from V and 0 bases from J, with 9 bases in between. CDR1 and CDR2 (germline): SGDLS, YYNGEE. The CDR3 spans 15 residues. CDR3 bases: TGTGCCAGCAGCGTAGGGCCCCAGCCTAACTATGGCTACACCTTC. It is translated as CASSVGPQPNYGYTF.

For this clonotype: This may be a read error: a much more frequent sequence differs by one nucleotide. This CDR3 fails to terminate in the conserved phenylalanine or tryptophan, so it likely reflects a read error. The chain joins TRBV7-9 to TRBJ1-1; D is ambiguous. Trimming cost V 5 bases and J 6 bases, with 16 bases left between them. The CDR3 totals 14 residues. Germline V gene lookup returns CDR1 SEHNR and CDR2 FQNEAQ (reference sequence). CDR3 sequence: CASSQDPAAPEAFS. CDR3 coding DNA: TGTGCCAGCAGCCAAGACCCCGCGGCTCCTGAAGCTTTCTCT.

The chain uses TRBV20-1 and TRBJ1-4; D unclear. The CDR3 length is 13 residues. Per germline, CDR1 DFQATT and CDR2 SNEGSKA (reference sequence). V was pared by 4 bases and J by 3 bases, with 9 bases between. The CDR3 sequence: CSATVPANEKLFF. CDR3 coding DNA: TGCAGTGCTACGGTTCCAGCTAATGAAAAACTGTTTTTT.

This clonotype was found many times. The chain has TRBV2 and TRBJ1-1; maybe TRBD1 (5 bases). This CDR3 comprises 14 residues. In germline, CDR1 is SNHLY, CDR2 FYNNEI. The germline V and J ends were trimmed by 4 bases and 2 bases, with 11 bases remaining between them. CDR3 amino acids: CASSVEGPNTEAFF. The DNA for the CDR3 is TGTGCCAGCAGTGTTGAGGGGCCAAACACTGAAGCTTTCTTT.

This clonotype was seen only a few times. This chain joins TRBV6-5 and TRBJ1-4, with D perhaps matching TRBD1 (6 bases). The V gene's germline CDR1 is MNHEY and CDR2 SVGAGI. The CDR3 has 15 amino acids. Trimming stripped 4 bases from V and 8 bases from J, with 17 bases between. CDR3 bases: TGTGCCAGCAGTTCCCTTGGGGGGGCCGGCGAAAAACTGTTTTTT. Encoded protein: CASSSLGGAGEKLFF.

As regards this clonotype: It may be a read error: a sequence one base away is much more abundant. The rearrangement joins TRBV6-2 or TRBV6-3 to TRBJ1-5; no definite D call. The germline V and J ends were trimmed by 5 bases and 11 bases, with 10 bases remaining between them. This CDR3 spans 11 amino acids. Germline CDR1 is MNHEY and CDR2 is SVGEGT. Here the CDR3 DNA reads TGTGCCAGCAGTCGCTCTGGGACCCAGCATTTT. This sequence encodes CASSRSGTQHF.

Many counts were recorded for this clonotype. The chain carries TRBV19 and TRBJ1-5; tentative D call: TRBD1 (5 bases). Germline assignment: CDR1 LNHDA and CDR2 SQIVND (reference sequence). The CDR3 covers 14 residues. Deletions cut 5 bases from V and 4 bases from J, with 12 bases between. In DNA, the CDR3 is TGTGCCAGTAGTGCGACAGTGGGGAATCAGCCCCAGCATTTT. Its translation is CASSATVGNQPQHF.

The rearrangement links TRBV7-9 to TRBJ2-7; either TRBD1 or TRBD2 may supply D (5 bases each). Germline V gene sequence: CDR1 SEHNR, CDR2 FQNEAQ (reference sequence). There are 14 residues in the CDR3. V lost 5 bases and J lost 3, with 14 bases in between. The CDR3 sequence: CASSHRGFVYEQYF. The CDR3 coding sequence is TGTGCCAGCAGCCACCGGGGCTTTGTCTACGAGCAGTACTTC.

J is TRBJ1-2 and V is TRBV4-1; 7 bases agree with TRBD1. The junction had 13 bases not matched to a gene; V was cut back by 1 base and J by 5 bases. CDR3 length: 17 residues. From germline, CDR1 is MGHRA and CDR2 YSYEKL. CDR3 coding DNA: TGCGCCAGCAGCCAAGTGGGAACCAGGGGGATTGGGTATGGCTACACCTTC. It yields the protein CASSQVGTRGIGYGYTF.

Comments on this clonotype: Likely a read error: the CDR3 ends without its conserved phenylalanine or tryptophan. The V call is TRBV2, the J call TRBJ1-2, with unresolved D. V lost 6 bases, J lost 6 bases, and 14 bases lay in between. This CDR3 spans 13 amino acids. CDR1 and CDR2 (germline): SNHLY, FYNNEI. CDR3 residues: CASRGDSADGYTI. CDR3 DNA: TGTGCCAGCAGGGGAGACTCGGCGGATGGCTACACCATC.

This chain's CDR3 is CASSTLEDRGRVEQYF. The CDR3 bases are TGTGCCAGCAGCACCCTGGAGGACAGGGGGCGCGTCGAGCAGTACTTC. The chain joins TRBV11-2 to TRBJ2-7; 11 positions agree with TRBD1. The CDR3 sequence is 16 residues long. Trimming took 5 bases from V and 6 from J; bases not matched to a gene: 12. Germline loops: CDR1 SGHAT, CDR2 FQNNGV. The variable domain in full, completed from reference TRBV11-2 and TRBJ2-7, reads EAGVAQSPRYKIIEKRQSVAFWCNPISGHATLYWYQQILGQGPKLLIQFQNNGVVDDSQLPKDRFSAERLKGVDSTLKIQPAKLEDSAVYLCASSTLEDRGRVEQYFGPGTRLTVT.

A single count supports this clonotype. Given a much more abundant clone one base away, this may be a read error. The chain employs TRBV7-9 and TRBJ2-7; TRBD1 aligns across 10 bases. The J segment lost 3 bases and the V segment lost 4 bases, leaving 9 bases of the junction unmatched. From germline, CDR1 is SEHNR and CDR2 FQNEAQ (reference sequence). The CDR3 runs to 16 residues. DNA for the CDR3: TGTGCCAGCAGCTCGCACCCCGGGACAGGGGTCTACGAGCAGTACTTC. Protein product: CASSSHPGTGVYEQYF.

Here the CDR3 reads CASSYKSYEQYF. The CDR3 DNA is TGTGCCAGCAGTTACAAAAGCTACGAGCAGTACTTC. This rearrangement joins TRBV7-2 to TRBJ2-7; D gene ambiguous. Deletions cut 6 bases from V and 3 bases from J, with 9 bases between. The CDR3 is made up of 12 amino acids. Per germline, CDR1 SGHTA and CDR2 FQGNSA.

This clonotype has at least ten counts. The V call is TRBV10-3, the J call TRBJ1-6; possibly TRBD1 for D (5 bases). Trimming pared 3 bases from V and 10 bases from J, leaving 10 bases between. In germline, CDR1 is ENHRY, CDR2 SYGVKD. The CDR3 loop spans 13 amino acids. The CDR3 loop is CAISDSGSSPLHF. The CDR3 region has the DNA TGTGCCATCAGTGACTCAGGGTCCTCACCCCTCCACTTT.

The chain employs TRBV20-1 and TRBJ1-2; 7 nucleotides match TRBD1. The CDR3 is 13 amino acids. CDR1 DFQATT and CDR2 SNEGSKA come from the germline V gene (reference sequence). V was clipped by 6 bases and J by 1 base; unmatched bases: 5. The CDR3 DNA reads as TGCAGTGCCTTCGGGACAGATAACTATGGCTACACCTTC. Protein: CSAFGTDNYGYTF.